This passage covers 16 T cell receptor beta chains from one sample sequenced in a study of T-cell reconstitution after alpha-beta-depleted transplantation in children. Unique molecular identifiers were used in preparing the TCRbeta library. TCRdb reprocessed the PCR reads with MiXCR, giving one entry per CDR3 protein. Of 350,000 to 500,000 distinct CDR3 sequences in the sample, around 46% were seen once. Source: PBMCs, taken before TCRalphabeta/CD19-depleted stem cell transplant. These receptors all come from a girl aged 2-15 years with aplastic anemia, due to receive a stem cell transplant.

The sample holds many counts of this clonotype. V gene TRBV3-1 combines with J gene TRBJ2-1; D is perhaps TRBD2 (6 bases). In germline, CDR1 is LGHDT, CDR2 YNNKEL (reference sequence). The CDR3 is 12 amino acids. Trimming removed 1 base at V and 11 bases at J, with 9 bases between. CDR3: CASSQVRGKQFF. In DNA form, the CDR3 reads TGTGCCAGCAGCCAAGTTCGGGGGAAGCAGTTCTTC.

This clonotype was seen ten or more times. The genes are TRBV5-5 and TRBJ1-1; no firm D call. From germline, CDR1 is SGHKS and CDR2 YYEKEE (reference sequence). CDR3 length: 13 residues. Trimming took 1 base from V and 3 from J, leaving 7 bases between them. This CDR3 reads CASSLIRHTEAFF. CDR3 in DNA: TGTGCCAGCAGCTTGATCCGACACACTGAAGCTTTCTTT.

A single count supports this clonotype. The gene calls are TRBV29-1 and TRBJ2-1, with 10 bases lining up with TRBD1. CDR1 SQVTM and CDR2 ANQGSEA come from the germline V gene. The V and J ends lost 0 bases and 7 bases, in that order; junction bases with no gene match: 9. There are 16 residues in the CDR3. CDR3 coding DNA: TGCAGCGTTGAAGATCGCTGGGACAGGGGTTCAAATGAGCAGTTCTTC. Translation: CSVEDRWDRGSNEQFF.

This clonotype was recorded a few times. In nucleotides, the CDR3 is TGTGCCAGCAGCTCTACTTACGCCGGAGATACGCAGTATTTT. Translating gives CASSSTYAGDTQYF. The chain carries TRBV7-2 and TRBJ2-3; the D is unclear. The CDR3 consists of 14 residues. V lost 4 bases to trimming and J lost 5 bases, with 13 bases between them. The germline gives CDR1 SGHTA, CDR2 FQGNSA.

For the CDR3, the DNA is TGTGCCAGCAGCTTAGTCCCCTTGGACACAGATACGCAGTATTTT. Residues: CASSLVPLDTDTQYF. The rearrangement uses TRBV11-2 and TRBJ2-3; no firm D call. CDR3 length equals 15 residues. V shed 1 base and J shed 2 bases, with 10 bases lying between them. Per germline, CDR1 SGHAT and CDR2 FQNNGV.

The chain recombines TRBV20-1 with TRBJ2-7, with TRBD2 matching over 7 bases. This CDR3 spans 15 amino acids. J was trimmed by 0 bases and V by 1 base; bases with no gene match: 6. CDR1 and CDR2 from the germline V gene are DFQATT and SNEGSKA (reference sequence). This CDR3 reads CSARALAVSSYEQYF. CDR3 nucleotides: TGCAGTGCTAGAGCGCTAGCGGTTAGCTCCTACGAGCAGTACTTC.

This chain joins TRBV6-5 and TRBJ2-3, with 9 bases aligning to TRBD1. The length of the CDR3 is 16 residues. The J segment lost 2 bases and the V segment lost 4 bases, leaving 7 bases of the junction unmatched. Germline loops: CDR1 MNHEY, CDR2 SVGAGI. The CDR3 DNA reads TGTGCCAGCAGTTCAGCCGGGACAGGGATCACAGATACGCAGTATTTT. Translating it yields CASSSAGTGITDTQYF.

This sequence joins TRBV5-1 and TRBJ2-7, with 7 bases aligning to TRBD1. The CDR3 runs to 13 residues. V shed 1 base and J 6 bases; nucleotides not matched to a gene: 4. Germline V CDR1 and CDR2: SGHRS, YFSETQ. The CDR3 nucleotides are TGCGCCAGCAGCTTGTCACAGGGGTCCGAGCAGTACTTC. It translates to CASSLSQGSEQYF.

The gene calls are TRBV5-1 and TRBJ2-7, with 7 bases identical to TRBD1. Germline CDR1 reads SGHRS; CDR2 reads YFSETQ. The junction had 6 bases not matched to a gene; V was cut back by 0 bases and J by 3 bases. This CDR3 comprises 15 residues. The DNA for the CDR3 is TGCGCCAGCAGCTTGGAGGGGGCCCCCTTCTACGAGCAGTACTTC. This encodes CASSLEGAPFYEQYF.

This chain joins TRBV7-9 and TRBJ2-5; D unclear. Trimming removed 6 bases at V and 4 bases at J, with 12 bases between. The CDR3 extends over 13 amino acids. The germline CDR1 and CDR2 sequences are SEHNR and FQNEAQ (reference sequence). The CDR3 nucleotides are TGTGCCAGCAGTGGGTATTCAGGAGAGACCCAGTACTTC. Translating it yields CASSGYSGETQYF.

This clonotype was observed a single time. The genes are TRBV7-3 and TRBJ2-3; D unclear. Germline CDR1 reads SGHTA; CDR2 reads FQGTGA. This CDR3 comprises 16 residues. The V end lost 5 bases, the J end lost 0 bases, and 15 bases lay between the germline ends. This CDR3 reads CASSRGISSSTDTQYF. CDR3 sequence (DNA): TGTGCCAGCAGCCGTGGAATTAGTAGTAGCACAGATACGCAGTATTTT.

There are a few counts of this clonotype. The chain couples TRBV20-1 to TRBJ2-3; TRBD2 matches at 7 bases. J lost 4 bases, V lost 3 bases, and 13 bases had no gene match. The CDR3 totals 16 residues. The germline gives CDR1 DFQATT, CDR2 SNEGSKA (reference sequence). The CDR3 nucleotides read TGCAGTGCTAGCTTTGGGGGAGGGTCGGGGCCAGATACGCAGTATTTT. Encoded protein: CSASFGGGSGPDTQYF.

This chain joins TRBV13 and TRBJ1-1; D might be TRBD1 (5 bases). The germline V and J ends were trimmed by 0 bases and 8 bases, with 13 bases remaining between them. Looked up from germline, CDR1 is PRHDT and CDR2 is FYEKMQ (reference sequence). The CDR3 spans 14 residues. CDR3 residues: CASSLGGKQVEAFF. CDR3 sequence (DNA): TGTGCCAGCAGCTTAGGAGGGAAACAGGTGGAAGCTTTCTTT. The full variable domain, rest sourced from reference TRBV13 and TRBJ1-1, is AAGVIQSPRHLIKEKRETATLKCYPIPRHDTVYWYQQGPGQDPQFLISFYEKMQSDKGSIPDRFSAQQFSDYHSELNMSSLELGDSALYFCASSLGGKQVEAFFGQGTRLTVV.

This clonotype was found a few times. The genes are TRBV20-1 and TRBJ2-1; D possibly corresponds to TRBD2 (6 bases). The germline V and J ends were trimmed by 4 bases and 6 bases, with 10 bases remaining between them. Germline loops: CDR1 DFQATT, CDR2 SNEGSKA (reference sequence). The CDR3 has 12 residues. CDR3 region: CSAKGGTNEQFF. In DNA form, the CDR3 reads TGCAGTGCTAAAGGCGGGACCAATGAGCAGTTCTTC.

This chain uses TRBV7-6 with TRBJ2-7; 8 nucleotides align to TRBD1. This CDR3 is built from 14 residues. Looked up from germline, CDR1 is SGHVS and CDR2 is FNYEAQ. V shed 4 bases, J shed 6 bases, and the junction held 8 bases outside the gene matches. The CDR3 protein is CASSSGAGGLEQYF. The DNA for the CDR3 is TGTGCCAGCAGCTCTGGGGCAGGGGGCCTCGAGCAGTACTTC.

The chain combines TRBV7-6 with TRBJ2-1; 7 bases are shared with TRBD2. Germline V CDR1 and CDR2: SGHVS, FNYEAQ. The V and J ends lost 4 bases and 2 bases, in that order; junction bases with no gene match: 8. CDR3 length equals 16 residues. The CDR3 sequence is CASSSLSGGTYNEQFF. The CDR3 nucleotides read TGTGCCAGCAGCTCTTTGTCGGGAGGAACCTACAATGAGCAGTTCTTC. Full variable domain (rest looked up from reference TRBV7-6 and TRBJ2-1): GAGVSQSPRYKVTKRGQDVALRCDPISGHVSLYWYRQALGQGPEFLTYFNYEAQQDKSGLPNDRFSAERPEGSISTLTIQRTEQRDSAMYRCASSSLSGGTYNEQFFGPGTRLTVL.